The 32 T cell receptor beta chains below come from one sample, sequenced in a study of blood T cell repertoires in COVID-19 (TCRdb year 2020). Libraries were built with the immunoSEQ multiplex PCR assay. This is the immuneACCESS table as TCRdb keeps it, with only in-frame sequences that have V and J called. A part of the clones is gone; compared with another copy, unresolved V genes explain less than half, and the rest is unexplained. Within this sample are some 110,000 clones, with over 80% of them counted one time only. Jointly, the top ten make up roughly 0.83% of the sample. Source material: peripheral blood. Receptor source: a woman aged 70 to 79 with acute or convalescent COVID-19.

The CDR3 DNA sequence: TGCAGCGTCGGGCGGGGGACTGCTCCGAACACTGAAGCTTTCTTT. Its protein is CSVGRGTAPNTEAFF. This rearrangement joins TRBV29-1 to TRBJ1-1; D may be TRBD1 (5 bases). CDR1 and CDR2 (germline): SQVTM, ANQGSEA. This CDR3 has 15 residues. Trimming cost V 6 bases and J 1 base, with 18 bases left between them. Complete variable domain (other parts from reference TRBV29-1 and TRBJ1-1): SAVISQKPSRDICQRGTSLTIQCQVDSQVTMMFWYRQQPGQSLTLIATANQGSEATYESGFVIDKFPISRPNLTFSTLTVSNMSPEDSSIYLCSVGRGTAPNTEAFFGQGTRLTVV.

The chain couples TRBV7-2 to TRBJ1-1, with D tentatively TRBD1 (5 bases). V was trimmed by 7 bases and J by 1 base, leaving 10 bases between them. The CDR3 is 13 residues long. The germline V gene has CDR1 SGHTA and CDR2 FQGNSA. The CDR3 reads CASTWGGNTEAFF. The CDR3 DNA reads as TGTGCCAGCACGTGGGGGGGGAACACTGAAGCTTTCTTT.

J is TRBJ2-7 and V is TRBV19; 7 nucleotides line up with TRBD1. CDR3 size: 15 residues. J gave up 2 bases and V 5 bases, and 9 bases lay outside the gene matches. From germline, CDR1 is LNHDA and CDR2 SQIVND (reference sequence). DNA of the CDR3: TGTGCCAGTAGTTCGGGACAGCCAGGCACCTACGAGCAGTACTTC. Translation: CASSSGQPGTYEQYF.

The gene calls are TRBV5-4 and TRBJ2-7; no definite D call. V gave up 4 bases and J gave up 2 bases, with 13 bases separating them. In germline, CDR1 is SGHNT, CDR2 YYREEE (reference sequence). This CDR3 comprises 14 residues. The CDR3 is CASSPLQRPYEQYF. CDR3 nucleotide sequence: TGTGCCAGCAGCCCACTCCAGCGACCCTACGAGCAGTACTTC. Looking up the rest from reference TRBV5-4 and TRBJ2-7 gives the full variable domain: ETGVTQSPTHLIKTRGQQVTLRCSSQSGHNTVSWYQQALGQGPQFIFQYYREEENGRGNFPPRFSGLQFPNYSSELNVNALELDDSALYLCASSPLQRPYEQYFGPGTRLTVT.

This sequence joins TRBV7-6 and TRBJ2-1, with 16 bases lining up with TRBD2. After removal of 4 bases from V and 4 bases from J, the junction contained 7 bases not matched to a gene. Germline CDR1 and CDR2: SGHVS and FNYEAQ. This CDR3 spans 18 amino acids. This chain's CDR3 is CASSSTGLAGGLYNEQFF. Here the CDR3 DNA reads TGTGCCAGCAGCTCGACGGGACTAGCGGGGGGGTTGTACAATGAGCAGTTCTTC.

The genes are TRBV11-2 and TRBJ2-1; TRBD2 matches at 9 bases. Germline CDR1 and CDR2: SGHAT and FQNNGV. CDR3 length: 14 residues. Losses at the gene ends were 4 bases for V and 8 bases for J; bases not matched to a gene: 6. CDR3 region: CASSSRAGGDEQFF. In nucleotides, the CDR3 is TGTGCCAGCAGCTCCCGGGCGGGAGGGGATGAGCAGTTCTTC.

The chain joins TRBV9 to TRBJ2-3; tentatively, D is TRBD1 (6 bases). Per germline, CDR1 SGDLS and CDR2 YYNGEE. The CDR3 has 12 residues. Trimming shortened V by 4 bases and J by 6 bases, and 9 bases separated the two germline ends. The CDR3 loop is CASSPQGDTQYF. The CDR3, as DNA: TGTGCCAGCAGCCCTCAGGGGGATACGCAGTATTTT.

The gene calls are TRBV10-3 and TRBJ1-2; 12 nucleotides agree with TRBD1. The CDR3 sequence is 15 residues long. The ends lost 4 bases at V and 2 bases at J; junction bases unmatched: 2. From germline, CDR1 is ENHRY and CDR2 SYGVKD. CDR3 DNA sequence: TGTGCCATCAGTGGGGGACAGGGGGCAAACTATGGCTACACCTTC. Its translation: CAISGGQGANYGYTF.

This CDR3 is CASSIGGAASGNTIYF. The CDR3, as DNA: TGTGCCAGTAGTATCGGAGGGGCCGCCTCTGGAAACACCATATATTTT. The J gene is TRBJ1-3, the V gene TRBV19; tentative D call: TRBD1 (5 bases). Germline V gives CDR1 LNHDA, CDR2 SQIVND (reference sequence). This CDR3 is 16 amino acids long. With 3 bases removed from V and 0 bases from J, the gap between germline ends came to 12 bases.

This clone was detected only a few times. The chain recombines TRBV29-1 with TRBJ1-5; 9 bases are a match to TRBD1. V lost 2 bases, J lost 4 bases, and 3 bases stayed unmatched. Germline loops: CDR1 SQVTM, CDR2 ANQGSEA. There are 14 residues in the CDR3. The CDR3 loop reads CSVEWTGENQPQHF. The CDR3 nucleotides are TGCAGCGTTGAATGGACAGGGGAGAATCAGCCCCAGCATTTT.

The chain employs TRBV9 and TRBJ2-1; 13 bases map to TRBD2. CDR3 length: 18 residues. The germline V gene encodes CDR1 SGDLS and CDR2 YYNGEE. The J segment lost 4 bases and the V segment lost 0 bases, leaving 7 bases of the junction unmatched. Here the CDR3 reads CASSVAGGLAGYYNEQFF. CDR3 sequence (DNA): TGTGCCAGCAGCGTAGCGGGGGGACTAGCGGGATATTACAATGAGCAGTTCTTC.

The chain is built from TRBV7-9 and TRBJ2-1, with TRBD2 as a possible D gene (6 bases). Germline loops: CDR1 SEHNR, CDR2 FQNEAQ (reference sequence). This CDR3 has 13 residues. V was pared by 4 bases and J by 7 bases, with 11 bases between. The CDR3 region is CASSWEASNEQFF. CDR3 sequence (DNA): TGTGCCAGCAGCTGGGAGGCTTCGAATGAGCAGTTCTTC.

The rearrangement links TRBV7-9 to TRBJ2-3, with TRBD2 matching 7 bases. The germline gives CDR1 SEHNR, CDR2 FQNEAQ (reference sequence). V trimming: 4 bases; J trimming: 2 bases; junction bases outside the gene matches: 6. This CDR3 has 15 residues. The DNA of the CDR3 is TGTGCCAGCAGCTCTCTAGCGGAGTTCACAGATACGCAGTATTTT. It encodes CASSSLAEFTDTQYF.

The chain employs TRBV5-5 and TRBJ2-5, with 9 positions matching TRBD2. With 0 bases clipped from V and 2 bases from J, the junction kept 8 bases outside the gene matches. CDR3 size: 17 residues. CDR1 SGHKS and CDR2 YYEKEE come from the germline V gene (reference sequence). The CDR3 protein is CASSLALAGVTQETQYF. The CDR3 nucleotides are TGTGCCAGCAGCTTGGCTTTAGCGGGAGTTACGCAAGAGACCCAGTACTTC.

The sample holds a few counts of this clone. The J gene is TRBJ1-4, the V gene TRBV28; unclear D gene. The CDR3 is made up of 13 amino acids. Trimming left V 7 bases short and J 6 bases short, with 12 bases between. The germline V gene has CDR1 MDHEN and CDR2 SYDVKM. CDR3 in amino acids: CASTLSEDEKLFF. In DNA form, the CDR3 reads TGTGCCAGCACCCTAAGTGAGGATGAAAAACTGTTTTTT.

The rearrangement joins TRBV13 to TRBJ2-7, with 8 bases aligning to TRBD2. Germline loops: CDR1 PRHDT, CDR2 FYEKMQ (reference sequence). The trim removed 5 bases at V and 3 bases at J, leaving 3 bases unmatched. The CDR3 is 13 residues long. The CDR3 DNA is TGTGCCAGCAGCAGCGGGAGATTCTACGAGCAGTACTTC. This gives the protein CASSSGRFYEQYF.

A single count supports this clone. The V and J genes are TRBV6-6 and TRBJ1-2, with a possible D match to TRBD1 (6 bases). V lost 6 bases and J lost 0, with 14 bases in between. CDR1 is MNHNY, CDR2 SVGAGI, per germline (reference sequence). The CDR3 totals 15 residues. CDR3 nucleotides: TGTGCCAGCAGCCGAAACAGGGATACTAACTATGGCTACACCTTC. Its translation is CASSRNRDTNYGYTF.

This clone was seen a few times. This chain connects TRBV9 to TRBJ1-6; 9 bases fit TRBD1. The V gene's germline CDR1 is SGDLS and CDR2 YYNGEE. Unmatched junction bases numbered 5, after V lost 4 bases and J lost 6 bases. The CDR3 spans 15 residues. This CDR3 is CASSIRDRANSPLHF. For the CDR3, the DNA is TGTGCCAGCAGCATACGGGACAGGGCTAATTCACCCCTCCACTTT.

The CDR3 loop is CASSLEGGYNSPLHF. Written as DNA, the CDR3 is TGTGCCAGCAGCTTGGAGGGGGGGTATAATTCACCCCTCCACTTT. The J gene is TRBJ1-6, the V gene TRBV5-4, with D perhaps matching TRBD1 (6 bases). Germline V gene data show CDR1 as SGHNT and CDR2 as YYREEE (reference sequence). Between the trimmed V and J ends, which lost 0 bases and 4 bases, there was a span of 8 bases. The CDR3 loop spans 15 amino acids.

This chain connects TRBV28 to TRBJ1-5, with D possibly TRBD1 on 5 matching bases. CDR1 and CDR2 (germline): MDHEN, SYDVKM. Trimming took off 6 bases at V and 6 bases at J, with 18 bases between the two ends. The CDR3 runs 15 residues. As DNA, the CDR3 is TGTGCCAGCAGCCGGCCCCTGGGGGGGGTTCAGCCCCAGCATTTT. As protein: CASSRPLGGVQPQHF.

The chain joins TRBV7-7 to TRBJ2-2; 8 nucleotides agree with TRBD2. Germline CDR1 SSHAT, CDR2 FNYEAQ (reference sequence). CDR3 length: 14 residues. The junction had 1 base not matched to a gene; V was cut back by 3 bases and J by 4 bases. The CDR3, as DNA: TGTGCCAGCAGCTTCGGACTAGCCACCGGGGAGCTGTTTTTT. Translating gives CASSFGLATGELFF.

The CDR3 DNA reads TGTGCCAGCACGAACAGGTTTTCGGAAAAACTGTTTTTT. The encoded protein is CASTNRFSEKLFF. The genes are TRBV6-5 and TRBJ1-4, with D perhaps matching TRBD1 (5 bases). CDR3 length: 13 residues. Trimming took 7 bases from V and 8 from J, leaving 14 bases between them. The germline gives CDR1 MNHEY, CDR2 SVGAGI.

The V gene is TRBV11-2, the J gene TRBJ2-3, with TRBD1 matching 8 bases. Trimming removed 5 bases from V and 3 bases from J; junction bases left unmatched: 7. This CDR3 comprises 15 residues. Germline-derived CDR1 and CDR2 are SGHAT and FQNNGV. This CDR3 reads CASSPTGQGTDTQYF. The CDR3, as DNA: TGTGCCAGCAGCCCCACCGGACAGGGAACAGATACGCAGTATTTT.

The rearrangement uses TRBV7-8 and TRBJ2-2; 7 bases match TRBD1. After removal of 1 base from V and 2 bases from J, the junction contained 4 bases not matched to a gene. In germline, CDR1 is SGHVS, CDR2 FQNEAQ. The CDR3 is made up of 16 amino acids. The CDR3 DNA follows: TGTGCCAGCAGCTTAGGAAGGGGGCTTAACACCGGGGAGCTGTTTTTT. This codes for CASSLGRGLNTGELFF. Full variable domain (remainder filled in from reference TRBV7-8 and TRBJ2-2): GAGVSQSPRYKVAKRGQDVALRCDPISGHVSLFWYQQALGQGPEFLTYFQNEAQLDKSGLPSDRFFAERPEGSVSTLKIQRTQQEDSAVYLCASSLGRGLNTGELFFGEGSRLTVL.

This sequence joins TRBV5-1 and TRBJ1-1; 7 bases match TRBD1. The junction had 13 bases not matched to a gene; V was cut back by 5 bases and J by 0 bases. The germline CDR1 and CDR2 sequences are SGHRS and YFSETQ. This CDR3 spans 17 amino acids. CDR3 bases: TGCGCCAGCAGACCCAGGGGGGTGTGGGACATGAACACTGAAGCTTTCTTT. Encoded protein: CASRPRGVWDMNTEAFF.

This chain links TRBV19 with TRBJ2-6, with 9 bases lining up with TRBD2. CDR1 LNHDA and CDR2 SQIVND come from the germline V gene (reference sequence). The CDR3 runs 17 residues. The V segment lost 3 bases and the J segment 2 bases; nucleotides outside the gene matches: 5. CDR3 loop: CASSIQAGGTGANVLTF. CDR3 coding DNA: TGTGCCAGTAGTATCCAAGCGGGGGGTACTGGGGCCAACGTCCTGACTTTC.

The chain has TRBV5-1 and TRBJ2-7; D uncertain. The V and J ends lost 3 bases and 0 bases respectively, with 10 bases between them. The CDR3 extends over 14 amino acids. Germline assignment: CDR1 SGHRS and CDR2 YFSETQ. This chain's CDR3 is CASSSQVSSYEQYF. The CDR3 bases are TGCGCCAGCAGCTCGCAGGTTAGCTCCTACGAGCAGTACTTC.

This chain connects TRBV6-4 to TRBJ2-2; D might be TRBD2 (5 bases). Looked up from germline, CDR1 is MRHNA and CDR2 is SNTAGT. V dropped 3 bases and J dropped 6 bases, with 11 bases sitting between them. The CDR3 sequence is 14 residues long. CDR3 nucleotide sequence: TGTGCCAGCAGTGAGGCTGGAGGCGCCGGGGAGCTGTTTTTT. Its protein product is CASSEAGGAGELFF.

The chain employs TRBV5-1 and TRBJ2-3; TRBD2 agrees at 7 bases. There are 15 residues in the CDR3. Per the germline V gene, CDR1 is SGHRS and CDR2 is YFSETQ. J gave up 3 bases and V 5 bases, and 9 bases lay outside the gene matches. DNA for the CDR3: TGCGCCAGCAGGTTAAGTGGGGAGGGGACAGATACGCAGTATTTT. As protein: CASRLSGEGTDTQYF.

The chain has TRBV5-1 and TRBJ2-2; D possibly corresponds to TRBD1 (6 bases). The CDR3 loop spans 14 amino acids. Per the germline V gene, CDR1 is SGHRS and CDR2 is YFSETQ. Trimming pared 4 bases from V and 5 bases from J, leaving 12 bases between. For the CDR3, the DNA is TGCGCCAGCAGCCCATTGACAGGTACCGGGGAGCTGTTTTTT. It codes for CASSPLTGTGELFF.

The rearrangement joins TRBV19 to TRBJ2-1, with D possibly matching TRBD1 (5 bases). Trimming pared 0 bases from V and 4 bases from J, leaving 7 bases between. In germline, CDR1 is LNHDA, CDR2 SQIVND (reference sequence). The CDR3 covers 14 residues. CDR3 in DNA: TGTGCCAGTAGTATAGACGGACAATACAATGAGCAGTTCTTC. It codes for CASSIDGQYNEQFF. The full variable domain, rest sourced from reference TRBV19 and TRBJ2-1, is DGGITQSPKYLFRKEGQNVTLSCEQNLNHDAMYWYRQDPGQGLRLIYYSQIVNDFQKGDIAEGYSVSREKKESFPLTVTSAQKNPTAFYLCASSIDGQYNEQFFGPGTRLTVL.

The V call is TRBV6-5, the J call TRBJ2-1; possibly TRBD2 for D (5 bases). The ends were cut back, 5 bases at V and 5 bases at J, with 16 bases in the middle. Germline lookup yields CDR1 MNHEY and CDR2 SVGAGI. The CDR3 totals 15 residues. DNA of the CDR3: TGTGCCAGCAGTACTCCGGGATGGGTCAACAATGAGCAGTTCTTC. Its protein is CASSTPGWVNNEQFF.